The source of this T cell receptor (beta chain) is a study of cytomegalovirus exposure and HLA in healthy donors (dated by TCRdb to the late 2010s). For the study in its entirety: In an earlier analysis of 450 to 750 of the donors, 276 Gb of sequence data and roughly 100 million unique TCR beta sequences from 180 million or so T cells were reported. The later analysis used no new phenotypic data to find candidate immune exposures, relying instead on TCR beta sequences and their occurrence across donors. An earlier analysis of approximately 630 of the donors applied high-throughput TCR beta sequencing to assess whether each TCR beta V gene segment acted as functional or pseudogenic. The number of donors typed differed by locus, with 629-630 for A, B, C, DRB1 and DQB1, 522 for DQA1, approximately 580 for DPA1, and 400 to 490 for DPB1. The genetic ancestry cluster associated with self-reported Caucasian donors included 81% of the roughly 390 genotyped donors. Donor age, sex, ethnicity and CMV serostatus were compiled together with the repertoire data. All discovery cohort repertoires had been generated using a single sequencing platform. In a later analysis, previously published TCR beta repertoires from about 640 donors were re-analyzed and high-resolution HLA genotyping was added so that TCR occurrence patterns could be studied. The study aimed to test whether cataloging public T cell receptors could reveal signatures of past pathogen exposure. Four or five DR-DQ haplotypes were handled as single units for association and clustering because linkage in the cohort was strong. A later genetic analysis took genome-wide SNP genotypes for about three fifths of the roughly 670 donors and used that subset as a discovery cohort. An early release covering over 500 HLA-typed donors comprised approximately 290 gigabases of sequencing data and approximately 85 million unique TCR sequences. The study profiled the T cell repertoires of hundreds of subjects by immunosequencing and related them to cytomegalovirus serostatus. The study combined high-throughput TCR immunosequencing, statistical association of individual TCRs with disease status, and machine learning to predict cytomegalovirus infection status. In addition to the first cohort of roughly 670 subjects, a separate validation cohort of 130 or so different subjects was used. Among roughly 400 genotyped donors of the cohort, an average of 235,054 unique TCR beta nucleotide sequences were sequenced per donor, approximately 20% of them non-productive. HLA typing included class I and class II loci at four-digit resolution. Results the study describes overall, beyond this receptor: In a later genetic analysis, a missense DCLRE1C variant was associated with V-gene and J-gene trimming of TCR beta chains, and the association was replicated in an independent cohort. While some public TCRs were present in many individuals, most TCR sequences turned up only very rarely across donors. In a later analysis, HLA-associated TCR beta chains were found to be more clonally expanded and to have lower generation probabilities than equally common non-associated chains. Strong co-occurrence of HLA alleles, especially DR and DQ, made assigning TCR associations to individual alleles difficult. A further reported finding was that TCR beta sequences accurately predicted the HLA-A and HLA-B alleles for most subjects in the first cohort. CMV serostatus was the only immune exposure information available for the cohort. According to a later analysis, parvovirus B19, influenza, CMV and Epstein-Barr virus appeared linked to several top co-occurrence clusters. A later analysis found that most CMV-associated TCR beta chains appeared HLA-restricted, with HLA associations seemingly driven largely by CMV exposure. The classifier was reported to diagnose cytomegalovirus status with high specificity and sensitivity in both the original and validation cohorts. An earlier analysis of 587 of the donors showed that most TCR beta V segments appeared in productive rearrangements either about 90% or about 30% of the time, which broadly matched IMGT annotations. The study listed 150 to 200 TCR beta chains as associated with cytomegalovirus. In a later genetic analysis, fewer N-insertions in productive TCRs were reported among donors in an Asian-associated ancestry cluster than the 666-donor mean. At a false discovery rate of 0.05, a later analysis linked under 20,000 TCR beta sequences to specific HLA alleles. Linkage disequilibrium might explain the correlated functional status among segregating V segments, but an unknown experimental factor could not be excluded. Because HLA typing was unavailable for some donors at each locus, only the typed subset was used in association tests. Three of the identified cytomegalovirus-associated TCR beta chains were confirmed in vitro to be specific for cytomegalovirus antigens. Presence/absence analyses assumed roughly uniform sequencing depth across donors, an assumption that may not hold. A group of highly shared sequence variants was considered likely to be a technical artifact of the sequencing pipeline. Only TCR beta chains were sequenced in this cohort, and the absence of alpha or paired-chain data limited detectable features. In a later analysis, the rate of TCR association differed among HLA loci, with DRB1 alleles having the most associated TCRs and HLA-C alleles having the fewest. The earlier analysis of 587 of the donors excluded seventeen rarely observed V segments, including chromosome 9 orphons, because counts were too low. The authors suggested that the approach could potentially be extended to other disease states and immunological phenotypes.

Receptors were amplified or captured by the immunoSEQ multiplex PCR assay. The multiplex PCR relied on a mix of 60 forward primers for TCR Vbeta segments and 13 reverse primers for TCR Jbeta segments. The CDR3 region of rearranged TCR beta genes was amplified from genomic DNA with a multiplex PCR assay. On the Illumina HiSeq System, the amplified TCR beta libraries were sequenced as 87-base-pair reads. On the authors' methods: Across the 670 or so repertoires, a later analysis counted tens of millions of unique TCR beta chains, approximately 12 million of which were shared by at least two donors. A nearest-neighbor algorithm error-corrected the raw reads and collapsed the reads into unique sequences, merging closely related sequences to remove PCR and sequencing errors. V, D and J gene segments were assigned by aligning CDR3 sequences to IMGT reference sequences. For a sequence to be retained, a match of at least six nucleotides to both a V gene segment and a J gene segment was required. Rearrangements were called productive when the CDR3 lacked stop codons and stayed in frame with V and J; all others were non-productive. Following IMGT convention, CDR3 was defined as the stretch from the second conserved V-encoded cysteine up to the conserved J-encoded phenylalanine. In an earlier analysis of approximately 590 of the donors, sequences lacking an unambiguous match to a single V gene segment were excluded. In an earlier analysis of several hundred of the donors, V segments were called functional above 56.7% productive rearrangements and were called segregating when the between-donor standard deviation exceeded 5%. A statistical classification framework was developed to diagnose cytomegalovirus status using the catalog of TCR beta chain sequences. In a later analysis, TCR nucleotide sequences were compared against IMGT/GENE-DB human TR gene sequences so that V and J genes could be assigned. In a later analysis, CDR3 sequences and most-parsimonious VDJ recombination scenarios were assigned using the TCRdist pipeline. In a later analysis, each TCR beta chain was defined by its CDR3 amino acid sequence together with its V-gene family, and reads lacking a unique V-gene family were excluded. As a way to deal with suspected cross-contamination and a sequencing artifact, a later analysis dropped 500 to 700 nucleotide sequences that were highly shared and had low generation probability. A later analysis calculated a clonal expansion index for each public chain from normalized within-repertoire ranks of inferred template counts. In a later analysis, generation probabilities were computed with a VDJ recombination model fitted to out-of-frame rearrangements, and the resulting probabilities were checked against IGoR. In a later analysis, TCR-TCR, TCR-HLA and TCR-CMV co-occurrence was scored with hypergeometric tests, and a repertoire-size bias correction was applied to TCR pairs. False discovery rates were estimated in a later analysis by permuting HLA or CMV assignments 20 times. In a later analysis, co-occurring TCRs were grouped using DBSCAN, with TCRdist sequence similarity added in when clustering inside HLA-allele-positive subsets. For co-occurrence clustering, repertoires with fewer than 30,000 or more than 120,000 public chains were excluded, along with roughly 5 repertoires with anomalous nucleotide sharing. TCRdb stores this immuneACCESS table with in-frame sequences only. Part of the clones is absent; in the studies checked, under half of the shortfall reflects unresolved V genes, and no reason is known for the rest. V and J calls and clone size are as listed in that table; D and trimming were resolved from the DNA. The sample profile shows 100,000 to 150,000 clones; 80% of them were found once. The ten biggest clones cover more than 2.5% of the sample.

The cohort comprised 666 healthy bone marrow donors. At the time of sampling, every cohort member was nominally healthy, though immune exposures that went unrecorded were likely present. The donor tested CMV seronegative, placing the donor among the 350 to 400 seronegative members of the cohort. Every donor gave a peripheral blood sample, and the peripheral blood mononuclear cells from that sample were used for TCR beta sequencing. The Qiagen DNeasy Blood Extraction Kit was used to extract genomic DNA from the blood cell samples. To note about this clone: The clone's antigen remains unknown. It has no much larger one-base neighbor in the sample; base qualities were not kept.

Source material: PBMCs. The origin of this receptor is a male donor in good health and CMV-seronegative.

The CDR3 region reads CASSLVLSAGGRETQYF. The DNA sequence reads TGTGCCAGCAGCTTAGTTTTGTCGGCGGGGGGGCGAGAGACCCAGTACTTC. The chain employs TRBV7-9 and TRBJ2-5; 9 bases in the middle match TRBD2. The germline V gene encodes CDR1 SEHNR and CDR2 FQNEAQ (reference sequence). The CDR3, from cysteine to phenylalanine, totals 17 residues. Here the CDR3 DNA is all that survives: 51 bases in frame from base 1. Trimming takes 1 base off V and 4 bases off J; junction bases not matched to a gene: 10.